A single sample gave rise to the 24 T cell receptor beta chains below, sequenced in a study of T cell responses to AZD1222 COVID-19 vaccine. TCRdb's table, derived via immunoSEQ multiplex PCR, lists solely in-frame clones and lacks some. The data show 110,000 or so clones, approximately 87% seen once. This sample comprised peripheral blood, obtained on day 0 of AZD1222 vaccination. The receptors were sampled from an adult in good health.

The chain couples TRBV27 to TRBJ2-1; D gene uncertain. Germline lookup yields CDR1 MNHEY and CDR2 SMNVEV (reference sequence). The CDR3 is 15 residues long. Trimming cost V 0 bases and J 3 bases, with 9 bases left between them. This CDR3 reads CASSLSDPVYNEQFF. Here the CDR3 DNA reads TGTGCCAGCAGTTTATCAGATCCAGTCTACAATGAGCAGTTCTTC.

The chain couples TRBV11-1 to TRBJ2-7; TRBD2 agrees at 8 bases. The germline gives CDR1 SGHAT, CDR2 FQDESV (reference sequence). CDR3 length: 13 residues. With V trimmed by 10 bases and J by 4 bases, 9 bases remained unmatched. The DNA of the CDR3 is TGTGCCACCCGTTTGGCGGGAGGTTACGAGCAGTACTTC. Translated, it gives CATRLAGGYEQYF.

This chain uses TRBV19 with TRBJ1-2, with D uncertain. Germline CDR1 and CDR2: LNHDA and SQIVND (reference sequence). The CDR3 has 11 residues. V lost 3 bases and J lost 6, with 5 bases in between. The CDR3 region is CASSITDGYTF. The CDR3 nucleotides are TGTGCCAGTAGTATCACAGATGGCTACACCTTC.

This sequence joins TRBV28 and TRBJ1-6; D unclear. The germline V gene encodes CDR1 MDHEN and CDR2 SYDVKM. The CDR3 is 12 residues long. Trimming pared 11 bases from V and 7 bases from J, leaving 12 bases between. The CDR3 region has the DNA TGTGCCCACCGTGCACTGAATTCACCCCTCCACTTT. This gives the protein CAHRALNSPLHF.

The chain links TRBV19 to TRBJ2-5; TRBD1 might be the D (7 bases). Germline-derived CDR1 and CDR2 are LNHDA and SQIVND (reference sequence). V lost 2 bases and J 2 bases, leaving 12 bases between the germline ends. The CDR3 contains 15 residues. CDR3 region: CASSIRQGGQETQYF. The CDR3 DNA reads TGTGCCAGTAGTATACGACAGGGAGGACAAGAGACCCAGTACTTC.

This clone showed up just a few times. J is TRBJ2-5 and V is TRBV18; D is ambiguous. The V end was cut by 6 bases, the J end by 0 bases, with 14 bases between. Germline V gene lookup returns CDR1 KGHSH and CDR2 LQKENI. The length of the CDR3 is 15 residues. The CDR3 DNA reads as TGTGCCAGCTCTTACACCGTTGACTACCAAGAGACCCAGTACTTC. It translates to CASSYTVDYQETQYF.

The chain joins TRBV6-1 to TRBJ1-2; no definite D call. Germline CDR1 MNHNS, CDR2 SASEGT. V lost 1 base to trimming and J lost 6 bases, with 9 bases between them. CDR3 length: 13 amino acids. CDR3: CASSEGWGDGYTF. CDR3 nucleotides: TGTGCCAGCAGTGAAGGGTGGGGAGATGGCTACACCTTC.

This chain links TRBV6-6 with TRBJ1-3; 7 nucleotides match TRBD1. V shed 5 bases, J shed 0 bases, and the junction held 4 bases outside the gene matches. This CDR3 has 15 residues. Germline V gene data show CDR1 as MNHNY and CDR2 as SVGAGI (reference sequence). CDR3 sequence reads: CASSVTGDSGNTIYF. The CDR3 nucleotides read TGTGCCAGCAGTGTTACAGGGGACTCTGGAAACACCATATATTTT.

This rearrangement joins TRBV9 to TRBJ2-3; a weak D match, TRBD2 (6 bases). The CDR3 loop spans 16 amino acids. Deletions cut 0 bases from V and 0 bases from J, with 11 bases between. In germline, CDR1 is SGDLS, CDR2 YYNGEE. The CDR3 is CASSVEAGSSTDTQYF. The CDR3 nucleotides read TGTGCCAGCAGCGTAGAGGCGGGGTCTAGCACAGATACGCAGTATTTT. Full variable domain (outside the CDR3, taken from reference TRBV9 and TRBJ2-3): DSGVTQTPKHLITATGQRVTLRCSPRSGDLSVYWYQQSLDQGLQFLIQYYNGEERAKGNILERFSAQQFPDLHSELNLSSLELGDSALYFCASSVEAGSSTDTQYFGPGTRLTVL.

The gene calls are TRBV29-1 and TRBJ2-3, with TRBD2 matching over 7 bases. The germline CDR1 and CDR2 sequences are SQVTM and ANQGSEA. V dropped 7 bases and J dropped 0; count of bases not matched to a gene: 7. CDR3 length equals 14 residues. CDR3 in DNA: TGCAGCGGAAGGAGCGGGGTGAGCACAGATACGCAGTATTTT. Residues: CSGRSGVSTDTQYF.

The chain recombines TRBV6-6 with TRBJ1-1; D possibly corresponds to TRBD1 (6 bases). Germline V gene lookup returns CDR1 MNHNY and CDR2 SVGAGI (reference sequence). Trimming pared 7 bases from V and 5 bases from J, leaving 20 bases between. The CDR3 totals 15 residues. The CDR3 here is CASTPGRGLDTEAFF. The CDR3 DNA reads TGTGCCAGCACCCCAGGTCGGGGGCTTGATACTGAAGCTTTCTTT.

The V and J genes are TRBV11-1 and TRBJ2-2; D gene uncertain. This CDR3 is built from 16 residues. CDR1 SGHAT and CDR2 FQDESV come from the germline V gene (reference sequence). V was cut by 3 bases and J by 3 bases, with 14 bases left in between. Here the CDR3 reads CASSLLRQIDTGELFF. The CDR3 DNA follows: TGTGCCAGCAGCTTGCTCAGGCAGATCGACACCGGGGAGCTGTTTTTT.

This clone was found once. This chain uses TRBV7-2 with TRBJ1-2; D perhaps matches TRBD1 (5 bases). V was cut by 5 bases and J by 6 bases, with 13 bases left in between. Germline V gene lookup returns CDR1 SGHTA and CDR2 FQGNSA. This CDR3 has 13 residues. CDR3: CASSLDRVDGYTF. The CDR3 nucleotides are TGTGCCAGCAGCCTCGACAGAGTCGATGGCTACACCTTC.

The chain has TRBV28 and TRBJ1-1; D is unclear. Per the germline V gene, CDR1 is MDHEN and CDR2 is SYDVKM. The CDR3 extends over 17 amino acids. V dropped 1 base and J dropped 0 bases, with 15 bases sitting between them. This CDR3 is CASSLFLAANMNTEAFF. The CDR3, as DNA: TGTGCCAGCAGTTTATTCTTGGCGGCAAACATGAACACTGAAGCTTTCTTT.

CDR3 nucleotides: TGTGCCAGCAGTTACGCTCAGGGGAAGCAGTTCTTC. As protein: CASSYAQGKQFF. The genes are TRBV6-2 or TRBV6-3 and TRBJ2-1; a possible D gene is TRBD1 (6 bases). The CDR3 covers 12 residues. V lost 2 bases, J lost 11 bases, and 10 bases lay in between. Germline V lookup: CDR1 MNHEY, CDR2 SVGEGT.

The table lists this clone with a count of one. The genes are TRBV27 and TRBJ2-2; D may be TRBD1 (5 bases). The length of the CDR3 is 13 residues. Germline lookup yields CDR1 MNHEY and CDR2 SMNVEV (reference sequence). Trimming took 6 bases from V and 1 from J, leaving 6 bases between them. DNA of the CDR3: TGTGCCAGCAGGACAGTGAACACCGGGGAGCTGTTTTTT. This translates into CASRTVNTGELFF.

V and J are TRBV9 and TRBJ2-1; TRBD2 matches at 10 bases. The CDR3 covers 18 residues. Germline CDR1 is SGDLS and CDR2 is YYNGEE. With V trimmed by 0 bases and J by 0 bases, 6 bases remained unmatched. The chain's CDR3 is CASSVAGTSVSSYNEQFF. CDR3 in DNA: TGTGCCAGCAGCGTAGCGGGGACTAGCGTGAGCTCCTACAATGAGCAGTTCTTC.

On this clone itself: It may be a read error: a sequence one base away is much more abundant. This chain joins TRBV4-3 and TRBJ1-1, with D perhaps TRBD1 (6 bases). Germline values: CDR1 LGHNA, CDR2 YSLEER. This CDR3 has 14 residues. V shed 4 bases and J shed 5 bases, with 14 bases lying between them. CDR3 bases: TGCGCCAGCAGCCCTACTCAGGGGATTACTGAAGCTTTCTTT. Protein: CASSPTQGITEAFF.

This chain links TRBV7-9 with TRBJ2-5, with 12 bases lining up with TRBD1. Per the germline V gene, CDR1 is SEHNR and CDR2 is FQNEAQ (reference sequence). With V trimmed by 5 bases and J by 5 bases, 6 bases remained unmatched. The CDR3 covers 15 residues. In DNA, the CDR3 is TGTGCCAGCAGCCCTCCGGGACAGGGGGCCGAGACCCAGTACTTC. Translating gives CASSPPGQGAETQYF.

This clone turned up a few times. V gene TRBV11-2 combines with J gene TRBJ1-5; 8 nucleotides agree with TRBD1. The CDR3 is 15 residues long. V lost 0 bases, J lost 6 bases, and 4 bases stayed unmatched. Germline CDR1 reads SGHAT; CDR2 reads FQNNGV. The CDR3 loop reads CASSLDRGQSQPQHF. DNA of the CDR3: TGTGCCAGCAGCTTAGACAGGGGGCAAAGTCAGCCCCAGCATTTT.

V and J are TRBV7-2 and TRBJ2-3; 14 bases line up with TRBD2. Germline V gene data show CDR1 as SGHTA and CDR2 as FQGNSA. V shed 2 bases and J 9 bases; nucleotides not matched to a gene: 7. The CDR3 covers 16 residues. As DNA, the CDR3 is TGTGCCAGCAGCTTACCCCAGACTAGCGGGAGGGTGACGCAGTATTTT. It codes for CASSLPQTSGRVTQYF.

This clone occurred once. The V gene is TRBV5-5, the J gene TRBJ1-2, with TRBD1 matching 7 bases. The V and J ends lost 2 bases and 4 bases, in that order; junction bases with no gene match: 5. Germline V gene lookup returns CDR1 SGHKS and CDR2 YYEKEE (reference sequence). This CDR3 has 14 residues. DNA for the CDR3: TGTGCCAGCAGCTTTCAGGGGGACGTCTATGGCTACACCTTC. Translated: CASSFQGDVYGYTF.

The V gene is TRBV4-1, the J gene TRBJ2-1, with 12 bases aligning to TRBD1. Germline values: CDR1 MGHRA, CDR2 YSYEKL. The CDR3 contains 15 residues. Unmatched junction bases numbered 2, after V lost 2 bases and J lost 6 bases. The CDR3 loop reads CASSQPGQGANEQFF. DNA for the CDR3: TGCGCCAGCAGCCAACCGGGACAGGGGGCCAATGAGCAGTTCTTC.

The V and J genes are TRBV18 and TRBJ2-2; 14 bases fit TRBD2. J gave up 7 bases and V 3 bases, and 7 bases lay outside the gene matches. CDR1 is KGHSH and CDR2 is LQKENI in the germline V gene. This CDR3 has 17 residues. CDR3 in amino acids: CASSPAGTSGSLGELFF. The CDR3 nucleotides are TGTGCCAGCTCACCGGCCGGGACTAGCGGGAGTCTCGGGGAGCTGTTTTTT. The full variable domain, rest sourced from reference TRBV18 and TRBJ2-2, is NAGVMQNPRHLVRRRGQEARLRCSPMKGHSHVYWYRQLPEEGLKFMVYLQKENIIDESGMPKERFSAEFPKEGPSILRIQQVVRGDSAAYFCASSPAGTSGSLGELFFGEGSRLTVL.